What follows are 19 T cell receptor beta chains derived from one specimen sequenced in a study of CD8+CD57+ T cells in acquired aplastic anemia. CDR3 and TCR beta VDJ profiling relied on a genomic DNA template. MiXCR, applied by TCRdb to the reads, yields one record per CDR3 protein. The table includes more than 150,000 distinct CDR3 sequences, almost 50% detected once. By flow cytometry, patients selected for sequencing had shown an expansion of CD8+CD57+ cells. Sample: sorted CD4+, CD8+, or CD8+CD57+ T cells (not recorded which) from PBMCs. All receptors derive from a human donor with aplastic anemia.

This clonotype was found many times. The genes are TRBV3-1 and TRBJ2-5; no clear D. The V end was cut by 6 bases, the J end by 5 bases, with 13 bases between. The germline CDR1 and CDR2 sequences are LGHDT and YNNKEL (reference sequence). The CDR3 is 13 amino acids. The CDR3 bases are TGTGCCAGCAGTCTAGATAGTAGGGAGACCCAGTACTTC. Translating it yields CASSLDSRETQYF.

In this sample, this clonotype turned up many times. The chain links TRBV20-1 to TRBJ1-2; D uncertain. The CDR3 totals 13 residues. V was pared by 2 bases and J by 5 bases, with 12 bases between. Germline assignment: CDR1 DFQATT and CDR2 SNEGSKA (reference sequence). The CDR3 sequence: CSARKRQAYGYTF. The CDR3 nucleotides read TGCAGTGCTAGAAAACGTCAGGCGTATGGCTACACCTTC.

The gene calls are TRBV5-1 and TRBJ1-2; tentative D call: TRBD1 (6 bases). Trimming took 2 bases from V and 8 from J, leaving 10 bases between them. Looked up from germline, CDR1 is SGHRS and CDR2 is YFSETQ. The CDR3 is made up of 12 amino acids. In DNA form, the CDR3 reads TGCGCCAGCAGCTTACAGGGAGACGGCTACACCTTC. It codes for CASSLQGDGYTF.

There are many counts of this clonotype. Here the CDR3 reads CASSQVRGNTEAFF. The CDR3 region has the DNA TGTGCCAGCAGCCAAGTCAGGGGGAACACTGAAGCTTTCTTT. The V gene is TRBV14, the J gene TRBJ1-1, with a possible D match to TRBD1 (6 bases). The CDR3 sequence is 14 residues long. Deletions cut 1 base from V and 1 base from J, with 7 bases between. Germline loops: CDR1 SGHDN, CDR2 FVKESK. Supplemented by reference TRBV14 and TRBJ1-1, the full variable domain reads EAGVTQFPSHSVIEKGQTVTLRCDPISGHDNLYWYRRVMGKEIKFLLHFVKESKQDESGMPNNRFLAERTGGTYSTLKVQPAELEDSGVYFCASSQVRGNTEAFFGQGTRLTVV.

This clonotype was detected only a few times. V is TRBV6-2 or TRBV6-3 and J is TRBJ1-3; D is uncertain. Germline-derived CDR1 and CDR2 are MNHEY and SVGEGT. This CDR3 spans 12 amino acids. Trimming left V 5 bases short and J 4 bases short, with 6 bases between. The CDR3 DNA reads TGTGCCAGCAGTATTCTCGGAAACACCATATATTTT. The encoded protein is CASSILGNTIYF.

A note on this clonotype: At one end the junction does not follow the germline gene, possibly because of a read error. The chain joins TRBV7-7 to TRBJ1-2; D gene unclear. This CDR3 is 15 amino acids long. From germline, CDR1 is SSHAT and CDR2 FNYEAQ (reference sequence). This chain's CDR3 is CSSSPLQGSNYGYTF. As DNA, the CDR3 is TGTTCCAGCAGCCCTCTCCAAGGCTCTAACTATGGCTACACCTTC.

The chain employs TRBV2 and TRBJ2-7; D gene unclear. This CDR3 is built from 12 residues. Trimming removed 3 bases from V and 7 bases from J, with 10 bases in between. The germline V gene encodes CDR1 SNHLY and CDR2 FYNNEI. CDR3 nucleotides: TGTGCCAGCAGTGACGACCGCAGGGAGCAGTACTTC. It codes for CASSDDRREQYF.

The J gene is TRBJ2-7, the V gene TRBV19; 12 bases fit TRBD2. CDR1 is LNHDA, CDR2 SQIVND, per germline (reference sequence). The ends lost 5 bases at V and 5 bases at J; junction bases unmatched: 4. The CDR3 has 14 amino acids. The CDR3 spells CASSRTSGENEQYF. The CDR3 DNA follows: TGTGCCAGTAGTCGGACTAGCGGGGAAAACGAGCAGTACTTC.

This clonotype was detected many times. The chain is built from TRBV12-3 or TRBV12-4 and TRBJ1-6; 10 bases match TRBD1. This CDR3 region has 14 residues. Trimming removed 8 bases from V and 8 bases from J; junction bases left unmatched: 6. CDR3 in amino acids: CASVVGTGDSPLHF. CDR3 nucleotides: TGTGCCAGCGTTGTTGGGACAGGGGATTCACCCCTCCACTTT.

This chain connects TRBV5-1 to TRBJ1-5; no reliable D call. The germline V gene has CDR1 SGHRS and CDR2 YFSETQ. This CDR3 spans 13 amino acids. The germline V and J ends were trimmed by 0 bases and 7 bases, with 8 bases remaining between them. The CDR3 nucleotides are TGCGCCAGCAGCTTGGGGGCAGGACAGCCCCAGCATTTT. It translates to CASSLGAGQPQHF.

J is TRBJ2-3 and V is TRBV20-1, with 9 bases matching TRBD2. The CDR3 totals 15 residues. The J segment lost 1 base and the V segment lost 6 bases, leaving 8 bases of the junction unmatched. Germline V lookup: CDR1 DFQATT, CDR2 SNEGSKA (reference sequence). The CDR3 protein is CSALVLAGGTDTQYF. The CDR3 DNA sequence: TGCAGTGCCCTGGTTTTAGCGGGGGGCACAGATACGCAGTATTTT.

This clonotype was found many times. This chain links TRBV5-8 with TRBJ2-3; the D gene could be TRBD1 or TRBD2 (5 bases each). V was clipped by 6 bases and J by 4 bases, with 12 bases between them. CDR1 and CDR2 (germline): SGHTS, YDEGEE. This CDR3 spans 13 amino acids. CDR3 DNA: TGTGCCAGCAACCCGGGGCAAGCAGATACGCAGTATTTT. Its protein is CASNPGQADTQYF. The variable domain in full, with the rest retrieved from reference TRBV5-8 and TRBJ2-3, is EAGVTQSPTHLIKTRGQQATLRCSPISGHTSVYWYQQALGLGLQFLLWYDEGEERNRGNFPPRFSGRQFPNYSSELNVNALELEDSALYLCASNPGQADTQYFGPGTRLTVL.

This rearrangement joins TRBV19 to TRBJ1-3; TRBD1 matches at 7 bases. CDR1 and CDR2 from the germline V gene are LNHDA and SQIVND (reference sequence). The CDR3 has 15 residues. Trimming cost V 5 bases and J 3 bases; bases outside gene matches: 7. This chain's CDR3 is CASSPSTGLGNTIYF. As DNA, the CDR3 is TGTGCCAGTAGTCCCTCGACAGGGCTTGGAAACACCATATATTTT.

This clonotype was recorded once. J is TRBJ2-7 and V is TRBV15, with D perhaps given as TRBD1 or TRBD2 (7 bases each). The CDR3 has 15 amino acids. Between the trimmed V and J ends, which lost 5 bases and 0 bases, there was a span of 14 bases. CDR1 is LNHNV and CDR2 is YYDKDF in the germline V gene (reference sequence). CDR3 coding DNA: TGTGCCACCAGCGGGGGGAGGGACAGCTCCTACGAGCAGTACTTC. It encodes CATSGGRDSSYEQYF. The entire variable domain, with the rest obtained from reference TRBV15 and TRBJ2-7, is as follows: DAMVIQNPRYQVTQFGKPVTLSCSQTLNHNVMYWYQQKSSQAPKLLFHYYDKDFNNEADTPDNFQSRRPNTSFCFLDIRSPGLGDTAMYLCATSGGRDSSYEQYFGPGTRLTVT.

The chain links TRBV2 to TRBJ2-3; 14 bases line up with TRBD2. The CDR3 extends over 15 amino acids. Germline CDR1 is SNHLY and CDR2 is FYNNEI. Germline trimming cut 3 bases from V and 5 bases from J; bases unmatched to any gene: 1. For the CDR3, the DNA is TGTGCCAGCAGTGACGGGACTAGCGGGGGAGATACGCAGTATTTT. Translating it yields CASSDGTSGGDTQYF.

This clonotype was counted at least ten times. J is TRBJ1-2 and V is TRBV7-2, with D possibly being TRBD1 (5 bases). Between the trimmed V and J ends, which lost 5 bases and 4 bases, there was a span of 17 bases. CDR1 and CDR2 (germline): SGHTA, FQGNSA. This CDR3 is 15 amino acids long. The CDR3, as DNA: TGTGCCAGCAGCCCCAGGGATTCCCCCGTCTATGGCTACACCTTC. It yields the protein CASSPRDSPVYGYTF.

This clonotype was found many times. V usage is TRBV6-1 and J usage is TRBJ1-6, with TRBD1 as a possible D gene (5 bases). V lost 8 bases and J 10 bases, leaving 15 bases between the germline ends. Germline V lookup: CDR1 MNHNS, CDR2 SASEGT. The CDR3 has 13 residues. CDR3 protein: CASDIRDSSPLHF. DNA for the CDR3: TGTGCCAGCGACATCCGCGACAGCTCACCCCTCCACTTT.

DNA for the CDR3: TGCACTAGCAGCCCGGGGCCCCTCACAGATACGCAGTATTTT. It encodes CTSSPGPLTDTQYF. The chain carries TRBV5-1 and TRBJ2-3, with a weak D call TRBD2 (6 bases). The length of the CDR3 is 14 residues. In germline, CDR1 is SGHRS, CDR2 YFSETQ.

This clonotype showed up many times. V is TRBV5-1 and J is TRBJ2-2; no clear D. This CDR3 has 14 amino acids. Per the germline V gene, CDR1 is SGHRS and CDR2 is YFSETQ. V shed 2 bases and J shed 7 bases, with 12 bases lying between them. The CDR3 region has the DNA TGCGCCAGCAGCTTCCGACTTATCAGCGGGGAGCTGTTTTTT. Translation: CASSFRLISGELFF.